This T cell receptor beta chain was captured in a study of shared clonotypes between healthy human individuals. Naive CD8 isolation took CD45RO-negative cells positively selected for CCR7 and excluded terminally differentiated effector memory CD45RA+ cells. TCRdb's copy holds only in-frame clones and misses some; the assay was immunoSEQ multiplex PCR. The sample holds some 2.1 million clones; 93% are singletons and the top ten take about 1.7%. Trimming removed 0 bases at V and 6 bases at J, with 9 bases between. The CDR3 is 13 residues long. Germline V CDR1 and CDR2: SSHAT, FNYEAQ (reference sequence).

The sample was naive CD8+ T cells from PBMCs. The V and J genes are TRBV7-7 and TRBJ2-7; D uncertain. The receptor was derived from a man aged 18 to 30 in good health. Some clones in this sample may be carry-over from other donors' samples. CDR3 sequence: CASSLAEWAEQYF. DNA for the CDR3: TGTGCCAGCAGCTTAGCCGAGTGGGCCGAGCAGTACTTC.